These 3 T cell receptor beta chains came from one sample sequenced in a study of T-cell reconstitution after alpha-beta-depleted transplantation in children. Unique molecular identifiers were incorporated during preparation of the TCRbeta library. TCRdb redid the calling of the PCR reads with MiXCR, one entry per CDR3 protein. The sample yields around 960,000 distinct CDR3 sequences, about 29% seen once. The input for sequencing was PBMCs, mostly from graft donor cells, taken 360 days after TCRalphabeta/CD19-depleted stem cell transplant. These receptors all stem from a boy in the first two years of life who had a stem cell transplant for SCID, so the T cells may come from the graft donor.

The CDR3 loop reads CAWVWGGTEAFF. The DNA of the CDR3 is TGTGCCTGGGTCTGGGGTGGCACTGAAGCTTTCTTT. The chain recombines TRBV30 with TRBJ1-1; D is undetermined. CDR1 is GTSNPN and CDR2 is SVGIG in the germline V gene (reference sequence). The CDR3 runs 12 residues. V lost 5 bases and J 4 bases, leaving 11 bases between the germline ends.

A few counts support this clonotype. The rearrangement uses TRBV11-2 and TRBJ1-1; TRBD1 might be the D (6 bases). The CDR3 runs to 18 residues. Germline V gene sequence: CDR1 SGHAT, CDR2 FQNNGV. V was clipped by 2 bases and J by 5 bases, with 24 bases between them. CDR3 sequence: CASSLWWIPRARGTEAFF. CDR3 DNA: TGTGCCAGCAGCTTATGGTGGATCCCCCGGGCCAGGGGAACTGAAGCTTTCTTT.

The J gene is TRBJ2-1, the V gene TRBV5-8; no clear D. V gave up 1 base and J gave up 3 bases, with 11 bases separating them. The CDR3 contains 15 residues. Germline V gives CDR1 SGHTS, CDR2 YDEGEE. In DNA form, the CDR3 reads TGTGCCAGCAGCTTGATGATGGGGTTCTACAATGAGCAGTTCTTC. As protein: CASSLMMGFYNEQFF. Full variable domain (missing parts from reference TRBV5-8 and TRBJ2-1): EAGVTQSPTHLIKTRGQQATLRCSPISGHTSVYWYQQALGLGLQFLLWYDEGEERNRGNFPPRFSGRQFPNYSSELNVNALELEDSALYLCASSLMMGFYNEQFFGPGTRLTVL.